The T cell receptor (beta chain) described here comes from a study of cytomegalovirus exposure and HLA in healthy donors (TCRdb year 2017). With regard to the full study: In an earlier analysis of 450 to 750 of the donors, around 290 Gb of sequence data and 117 million unique TCR beta sequences from roughly 180 million T cells were reported. Roughly 300 gigabases of sequencing data and 70 million to 95 million unique TCR sequences made up an early release that covered about 640 HLA-typed donors. Among the approximately 420 genotyped donors, 75% to 90% belonged to the genetic ancestry cluster associated with self-reported Caucasian donors. The aim of the study was to test whether cataloging public T cell receptors could identify signatures of past pathogen exposure. The study profiled the T cell repertoires of hundreds of subjects by immunosequencing and related them to cytomegalovirus serostatus. Besides the first cohort of about 730 subjects, a separate validation cohort made up of 120 different subjects was used. To predict cytomegalovirus infection status, the study brought together high-throughput TCR immunosequencing, statistical association of individual TCRs with disease status, and machine learning. A later analysis re-analyzed previously published TCR beta repertoires from 650 to 800 donors and added high-resolution HLA genotyping to study TCR occurrence patterns. Rather than using new phenotypic data, the later analysis identified candidate immune exposures from TCR beta sequences and from how often those sequences occurred across donors. An earlier analysis of around 580 of the donors used high-throughput TCR beta sequencing to judge whether each TCR beta V gene segment behaved as functional or pseudogenic. Alongside the repertoire data, information on donor age, sex, ethnicity and CMV serostatus was compiled. A later genetic analysis used genome-wide SNP genotypes for about 60% of the roughly 700 donors, treating that subset as a discovery cohort. All discovery cohort repertoires had been generated using a single sequencing platform. Class I and class II HLA loci were covered by the typing at four-digit resolution. The number of typed donors differed by locus: about 629-630 for A, B, C, DRB1 and DQB1; some 540 for DQA1; approximately 610 for DPA1; and about 470 for DPB1. Several DR-DQ haplotypes were handled as single units for association and clustering, since linkage in the cohort was strong. Among around 400 genotyped donors of the cohort, an average of about 240,000 unique TCR beta nucleotide sequences was sequenced per donor, of which 15% to 20% were non-productive.

The cohort comprised some 730 healthy bone marrow donors. At the time of sampling, all cohort members were nominally healthy, though unrecorded immune exposures were likely present. The donor tested CMV seronegative and was one of the 352 seronegative cohort members. Each donor provided a peripheral blood sample, and peripheral blood mononuclear cells were used for TCR beta sequencing. The Qiagen DNeasy Blood Extraction Kit was used to extract genomic DNA from the blood cell samples. Note on this clone: This receptor's antigen is unknown. No much larger clone is present one base from it, and per-base qualities are unavailable.

The germline V gene supplies CDR1 SGHVS and CDR2 FNYEAQ. Trimming at the junction amounts to 3 bases on V and 5 bases on J, and the germline ends lie 8 bases apart. From the cysteine through the phenylalanine, the CDR3 covers 14 amino acids. The sequence is cut down to CDR3 DNA, 42 bases in frame from base 1. Library method: the immunoSEQ multiplex PCR assay. The multiplex PCR relied on a mix of 60 forward primers for TCR Vbeta segments and 13 reverse primers for TCR Jbeta segments. A multiplex PCR assay on genomic DNA amplified the CDR3 region of rearranged TCR beta genes. The Illumina HiSeq System was used to sequence the amplified TCR beta libraries as 87-base-pair reads. In the source study's methods: A later analysis counted tens of millions of unique TCR beta chains across the 650 to 800 repertoires, and approximately 11 million of these chains were shared by at least two donors. Raw reads were error-corrected and collapsed into unique sequences by a nearest-neighbor algorithm in which closely related sequences were merged to remove PCR and sequencing errors. V, D and J gene segments were assigned by aligning CDR3 sequences to IMGT reference sequences. For a sequence to be retained, a match of at least six nucleotides was required to both a V gene segment and a J gene segment. Rearrangements were classified as productive when the CDR3 lacked stop codons and remained in frame with V and J, and all other rearrangements were classified as non-productive. Following IMGT convention, CDR3 was defined as the stretch from the second conserved V-encoded cysteine up to the conserved J-encoded phenylalanine. The earlier analysis of about 530 of the donors excluded any sequence lacking an unambiguous match to a single V gene segment. An earlier analysis of a few hundred of the donors called V segments functional above 56.7% productive rearrangements and segregating when the between-donor standard deviation exceeded 5%. A statistical classification framework was built for diagnosing cytomegalovirus status from the catalog of TCR beta chain sequences. In a later analysis, TCR nucleotide sequences were compared against IMGT/GENE-DB human TR gene sequences so that V and J genes could be assigned. In a later analysis, CDR3 sequences and most-parsimonious VDJ recombination scenarios were assigned using the TCRdist pipeline. In a later analysis, each TCR beta chain was defined by its CDR3 amino acid sequence together with its V-gene family, and reads without a unique V-gene family were excluded. In a later analysis, some 600 highly shared, low-generation-probability nucleotide sequences were removed to address suspected cross-contamination and a sequencing artifact. In a later analysis, a clonal expansion index was calculated for each public chain from normalized within-repertoire ranks of inferred template counts. In a later analysis, generation probabilities were computed using a VDJ recombination model fitted to out-of-frame rearrangements, and the results were checked against IGoR. Hypergeometric tests were used in a later analysis to score TCR-TCR, TCR-HLA and TCR-CMV co-occurrence, with a repertoire-size bias correction applied to the TCR pairs. In a later analysis, false discovery rates were estimated by permuting HLA or CMV assignments 20 times. In a later analysis, co-occurring TCRs were grouped with DBSCAN, and TCRdist sequence similarity was added when clustering was performed within HLA-allele-positive subsets. Repertoires with fewer than 30,000 or more than 120,000 public chains were left out of co-occurrence clustering, as were roughly five repertoires with anomalous nucleotide sharing. TCRdb stores this immuneACCESS table with in-frame sequences only. Part of the clones is absent; in the studies checked, under half of the shortfall reflects unresolved V genes, and no reason is known for the rest. V, J and clone size reflect that table, while D and trimming were determined from the DNA. This sample is represented by approximately 60,000 clones; around 83% of them were singletons. The biggest ten clones account for 4.3% of the sample.

The study at large found these results: A few of the identified cytomegalovirus-associated TCR beta chains were confirmed in vitro to be specific for cytomegalovirus antigens. In a later analysis, TCR association rates were found to vary across HLA loci, with the most associated TCRs seen for DRB1 alleles and the fewest for HLA-C alleles. While some public TCRs were present in many individuals, most TCR sequences turned up only very rarely across donors. An earlier analysis of several hundred of the donors showed that most TCR beta V segments appeared in productive rearrangements either about 87% or about 30% of the time, which broadly matched IMGT annotations. Compared with the roughly 710-donor mean, donors in an Asian-associated ancestry cluster had fewer N-insertions in productive TCRs, according to a later genetic analysis. In a later analysis, HLA-associated TCR beta chains were found to be more clonally expanded and to have lower generation probabilities than equally common non-associated chains. Because the 87-base-pair reads could not distinguish some IMGT-functional V segments, including TRBV6-2 and TRBV6-3, those segments were excluded. A cluster of highly shared sequence variants was judged likely to represent a technical artifact of the sequencing pipeline. The study listed 164 TCR beta chains as associated with cytomegalovirus. A later analysis reported that several top co-occurrence clusters appeared linked to parvovirus B19, influenza, CMV and Epstein-Barr virus. A further reported finding was that TCR beta sequences accurately predicted the HLA-A and HLA-B alleles for most subjects in the first cohort. An association between a missense DCLRE1C variant and V-gene and J-gene trimming of TCR beta chains was found in a later genetic analysis and replicated in an independent cohort. In a later analysis, most CMV-associated TCR beta chains were found to appear HLA-restricted, with HLA associations seemingly driven largely by CMV exposure. Correlated functional status among segregating V segments might reflect linkage disequilibrium, but an unknown experimental factor could not be ruled out. A later analysis associated about 17,000 TCR beta sequences with specific HLA alleles at a false discovery rate of 0.05. Only TCR beta chains were sequenced in this cohort, and the absence of alpha or paired-chain data limited detectable features. For the cohort, immune exposure information was limited to CMV serostatus. Because counts were too low, roughly 16 rarely observed V segments, including chromosome 9 orphons, were left out of the earlier analysis of several hundred of the donors. The classifier was reported to diagnose cytomegalovirus status with high specificity and sensitivity in both the original and validation cohorts. According to the authors, the approach could potentially be generalized to other disease states and immunological phenotypes. Because HLA typing was unavailable for some donors at each locus, only the typed subset was used in association tests. When HLA alleles, especially DR and DQ, strongly co-occurred, attributing TCR associations to individual alleles was difficult. Sequencing depth was assumed to be roughly uniform across donors in the presence/absence analyses, though that assumption may not hold.

The sequence came from a man younger than 45 in good health and CMV-seronegative. Sequencing used PBMCs. The V and J segments used are TRBV7-6 and TRBJ1-6; possibly the D gene is TRBD1, per 5 matching bases. The DNA sequence is given as TGTGCCAGCAGCTTGGACACTGATAATTCACCCCTCCACTTT. Translated, this gives CASSLDTDNSPLHF.